The clone carrying this T cell receptor beta chain was found a few times. The target antigen is unknown. The data were obtained in a study of post-analysis software for immune sequencing data. General study findings and limits: Elevated frequency relative to controls characterized four or five TRBV segments in patients, TRBV5-6, TRBV5-1 and TRBV20-1 among them.

In germline, CDR1 is DFQATT, CDR2 SNEGSKA (reference sequence). The trim removed 1 base at V and 8 bases at J, leaving 8 bases unmatched. CDR3 length equals 14 residues. Unique molecular identifiers had been added to the TCR beta cDNA libraries. Once about 0.95 to 10 million T cells were used, hundreds of thousands of cDNA molecules resulted. MiXCR was run by TCRdb on the PCR reads, yielding one entry per CDR3 protein. This table has about 770,000 distinct CDR3 sequences, roughly 46% appearing once. Source material: blood. The V and J genes are TRBV20-1 and TRBJ1-2; 9 nucleotides line up with TRBD1. This receptor was obtained from a girl aged 10-17 years with multiple sclerosis. The CDR3 bases are TGCAGTGCTAGAGTAAGGGACAGGGAGGACGGCTACACCTTC. It specifies CSARVRDREDGYTF.